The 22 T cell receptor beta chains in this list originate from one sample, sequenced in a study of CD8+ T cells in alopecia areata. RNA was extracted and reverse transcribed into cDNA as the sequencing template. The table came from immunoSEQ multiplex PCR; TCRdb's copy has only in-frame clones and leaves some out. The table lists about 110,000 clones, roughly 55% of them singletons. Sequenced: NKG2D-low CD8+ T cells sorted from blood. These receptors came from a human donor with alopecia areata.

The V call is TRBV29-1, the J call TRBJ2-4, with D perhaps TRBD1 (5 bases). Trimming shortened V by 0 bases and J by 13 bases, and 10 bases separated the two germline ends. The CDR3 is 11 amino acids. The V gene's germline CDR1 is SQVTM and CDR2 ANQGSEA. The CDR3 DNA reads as TGCAGCGTTGAAGATATAAGGGGACAGTACTTC. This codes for CSVEDIRGQYF. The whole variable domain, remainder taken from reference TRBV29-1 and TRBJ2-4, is SAVISQKPSRDICQRGTSLTIQCQVDSQVTMMFWYRQQPGQSLTLIATANQGSEATYESGFVIDKFPISRPNLTFSTLTVSNMSPEDSSIYLCSVEDIRGQYFGAGTRLSVL.

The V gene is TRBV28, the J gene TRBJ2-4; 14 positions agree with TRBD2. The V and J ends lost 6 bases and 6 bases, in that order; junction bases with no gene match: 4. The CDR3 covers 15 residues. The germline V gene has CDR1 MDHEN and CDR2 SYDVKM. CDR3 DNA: TGTGCCAGCAGGAAAGGACTAGCGGGAGGAAACATTCAGTACTTC. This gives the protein CASRKGLAGGNIQYF.

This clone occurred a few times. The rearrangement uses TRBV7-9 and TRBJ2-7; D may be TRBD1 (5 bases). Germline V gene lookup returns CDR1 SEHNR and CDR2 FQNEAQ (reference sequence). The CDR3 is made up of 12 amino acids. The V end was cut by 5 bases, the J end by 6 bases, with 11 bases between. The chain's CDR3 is CASSSQGGEQYF. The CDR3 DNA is TGTGCCAGCAGCAGTCAGGGTGGCGAGCAGTACTTC.

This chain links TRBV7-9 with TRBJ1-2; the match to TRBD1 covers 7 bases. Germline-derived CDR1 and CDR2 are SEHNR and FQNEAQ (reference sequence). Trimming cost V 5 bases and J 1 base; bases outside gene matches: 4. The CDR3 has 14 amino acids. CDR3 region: CASSLRGVNYGYTF. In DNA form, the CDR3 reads TGTGCCAGCAGCCTCAGGGGGGTTAACTATGGCTACACCTTC.

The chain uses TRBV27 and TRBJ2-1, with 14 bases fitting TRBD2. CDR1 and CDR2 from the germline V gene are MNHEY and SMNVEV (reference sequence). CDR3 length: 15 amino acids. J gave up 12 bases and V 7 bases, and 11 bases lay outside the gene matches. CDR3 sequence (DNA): TGTGCCAGCACCGGGGGAGGGACTAGCGGGAGAGTGCAGTTCTTC. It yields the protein CASTGGGTSGRVQFF.

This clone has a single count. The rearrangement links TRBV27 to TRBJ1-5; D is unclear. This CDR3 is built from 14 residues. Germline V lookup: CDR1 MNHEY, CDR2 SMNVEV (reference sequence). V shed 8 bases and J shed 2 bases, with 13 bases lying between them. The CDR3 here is CASAVGGGNQPQHF. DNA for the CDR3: TGTGCCAGCGCGGTGGGAGGCGGCAATCAGCCCCAGCATTTT.

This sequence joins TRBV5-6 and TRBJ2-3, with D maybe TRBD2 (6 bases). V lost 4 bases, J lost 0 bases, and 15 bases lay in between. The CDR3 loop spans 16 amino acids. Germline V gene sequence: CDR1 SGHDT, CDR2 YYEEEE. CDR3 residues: CASSNKISGSTDTQYF. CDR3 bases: TGTGCCAGCAGCAATAAAATTAGCGGTAGCACAGATACGCAGTATTTT.

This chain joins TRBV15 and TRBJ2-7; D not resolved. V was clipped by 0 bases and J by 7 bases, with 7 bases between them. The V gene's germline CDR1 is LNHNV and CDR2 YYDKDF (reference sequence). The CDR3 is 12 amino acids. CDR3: CATSRDTGEQYF. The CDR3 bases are TGTGCCACCAGCAGAGATACTGGGGAGCAGTACTTC.

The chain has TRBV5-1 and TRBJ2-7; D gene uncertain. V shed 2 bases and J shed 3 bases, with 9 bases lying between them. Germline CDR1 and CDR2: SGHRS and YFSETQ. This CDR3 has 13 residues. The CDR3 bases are TGCGCCAGCAGCTTAAATCGGGTCTACGAGCAGTACTTC. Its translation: CASSLNRVYEQYF.

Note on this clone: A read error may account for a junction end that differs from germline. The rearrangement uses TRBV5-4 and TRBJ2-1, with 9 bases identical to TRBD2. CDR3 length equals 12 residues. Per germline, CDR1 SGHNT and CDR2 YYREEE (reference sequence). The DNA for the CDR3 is TGTGCCAGCAGCTTGGAGGCGGGAGGGCCCCTCTTC. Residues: CASSLEAGGPLF.

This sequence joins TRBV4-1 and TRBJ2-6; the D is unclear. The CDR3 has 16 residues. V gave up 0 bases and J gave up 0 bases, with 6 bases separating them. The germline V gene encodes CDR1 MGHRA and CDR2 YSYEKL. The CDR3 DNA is TGCGCCAGCAGCCAAGAAGCGCCCTCTGGGGCCAACGTCCTGACTTTC. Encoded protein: CASSQEAPSGANVLTF.

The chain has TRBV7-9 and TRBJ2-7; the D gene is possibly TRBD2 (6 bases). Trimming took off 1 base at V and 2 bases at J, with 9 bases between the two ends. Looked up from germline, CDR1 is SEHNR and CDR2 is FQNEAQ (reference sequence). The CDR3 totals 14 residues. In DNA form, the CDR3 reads TGTGCCAGCAGCTTAGGCGGGGATACCTACGAGCAGTACTTC. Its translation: CASSLGGDTYEQYF.

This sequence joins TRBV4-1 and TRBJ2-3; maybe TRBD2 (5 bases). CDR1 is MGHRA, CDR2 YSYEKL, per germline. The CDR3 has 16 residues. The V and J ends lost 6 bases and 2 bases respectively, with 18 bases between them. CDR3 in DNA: TGCGCCAGCAGTCACACGGCGGGTGAAACCACAGATACGCAGTATTTT. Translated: CASSHTAGETTDTQYF.

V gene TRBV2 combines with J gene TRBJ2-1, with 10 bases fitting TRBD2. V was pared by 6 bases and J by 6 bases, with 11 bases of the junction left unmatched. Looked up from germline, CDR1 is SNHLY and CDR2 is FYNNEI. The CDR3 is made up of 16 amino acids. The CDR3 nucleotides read TGTGCCAGCAGGACCGTGACTAGCGGGCTAGGCAATGAGCAGTTCTTC. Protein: CASRTVTSGLGNEQFF.

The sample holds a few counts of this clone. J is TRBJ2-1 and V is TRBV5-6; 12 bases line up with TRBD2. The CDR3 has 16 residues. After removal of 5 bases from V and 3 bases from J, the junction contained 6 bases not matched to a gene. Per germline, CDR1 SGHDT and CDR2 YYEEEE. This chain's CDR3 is CASSHPTSGSYNEQFF. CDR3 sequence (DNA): TGTGCCAGCAGTCACCCGACTAGCGGGAGCTACAATGAGCAGTTCTTC.

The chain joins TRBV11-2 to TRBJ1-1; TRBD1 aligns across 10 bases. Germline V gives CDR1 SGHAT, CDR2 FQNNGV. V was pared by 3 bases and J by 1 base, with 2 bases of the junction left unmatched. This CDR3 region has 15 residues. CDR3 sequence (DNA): TGTGCCAGCAGCTTTAGACAGGGGGCGAACACTGAAGCTTTCTTT. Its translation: CASSFRQGANTEAFF.

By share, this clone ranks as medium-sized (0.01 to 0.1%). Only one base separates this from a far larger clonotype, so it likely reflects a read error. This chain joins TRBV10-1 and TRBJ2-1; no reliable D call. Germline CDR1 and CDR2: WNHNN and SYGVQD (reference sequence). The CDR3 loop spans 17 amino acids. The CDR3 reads CARSPLSQTSSYNEQFF. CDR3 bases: TGCGCCCGCAGTCCCCTCTCACAGACGAGCTCCTACAATGAGCAGTTCTTC.

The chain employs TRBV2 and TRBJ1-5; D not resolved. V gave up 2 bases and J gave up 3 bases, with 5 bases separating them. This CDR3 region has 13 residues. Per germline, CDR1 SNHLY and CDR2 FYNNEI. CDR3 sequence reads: CASSEWINQPQHF. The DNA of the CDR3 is TGTGCCAGCAGTGAATGGATCAATCAGCCCCAGCATTTT. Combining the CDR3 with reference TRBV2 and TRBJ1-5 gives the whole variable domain EPEVTQTPSHQVTQMGQEVILRCVPISNHLYFYWYRQILGQKVEFLVSFYNNEISEKSEIFDDQFSVERPDGSNFTLKIRSTKLEDSAMYFCASSEWINQPQHFGDGTRLSIL.

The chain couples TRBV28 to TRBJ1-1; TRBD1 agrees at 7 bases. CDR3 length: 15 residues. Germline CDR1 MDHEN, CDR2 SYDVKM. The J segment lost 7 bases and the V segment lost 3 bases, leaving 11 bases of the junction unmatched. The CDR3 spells CASSFSRDSVVEAFF. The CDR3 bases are TGTGCCAGCAGTTTTAGCCGGGACAGCGTAGTTGAAGCTTTCTTT.

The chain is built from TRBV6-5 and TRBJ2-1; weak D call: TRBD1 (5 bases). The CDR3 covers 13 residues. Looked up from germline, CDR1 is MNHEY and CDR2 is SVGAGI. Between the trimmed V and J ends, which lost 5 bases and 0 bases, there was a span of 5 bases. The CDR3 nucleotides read TGTGCCAGCAGTGACAGCTCCTACAATGAGCAGTTCTTC. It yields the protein CASSDSSYNEQFF.

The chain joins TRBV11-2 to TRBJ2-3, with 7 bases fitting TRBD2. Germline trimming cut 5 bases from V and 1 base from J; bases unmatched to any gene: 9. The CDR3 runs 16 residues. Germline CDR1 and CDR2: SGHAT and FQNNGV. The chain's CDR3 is CASSQSGTPGTDTQYF. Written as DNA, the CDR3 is TGTGCCAGCAGCCAGAGCGGGACGCCTGGCACAGATACGCAGTATTTT.

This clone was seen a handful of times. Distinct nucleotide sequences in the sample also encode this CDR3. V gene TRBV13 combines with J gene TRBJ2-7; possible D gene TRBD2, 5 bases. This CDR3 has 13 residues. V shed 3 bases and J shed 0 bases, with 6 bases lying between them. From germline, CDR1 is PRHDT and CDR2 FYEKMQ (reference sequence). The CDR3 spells CASSLGSSYEQYF. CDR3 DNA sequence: TGTGCCAGCAGCTTGGGGAGCTCCTACGAGCAGTACTTC.